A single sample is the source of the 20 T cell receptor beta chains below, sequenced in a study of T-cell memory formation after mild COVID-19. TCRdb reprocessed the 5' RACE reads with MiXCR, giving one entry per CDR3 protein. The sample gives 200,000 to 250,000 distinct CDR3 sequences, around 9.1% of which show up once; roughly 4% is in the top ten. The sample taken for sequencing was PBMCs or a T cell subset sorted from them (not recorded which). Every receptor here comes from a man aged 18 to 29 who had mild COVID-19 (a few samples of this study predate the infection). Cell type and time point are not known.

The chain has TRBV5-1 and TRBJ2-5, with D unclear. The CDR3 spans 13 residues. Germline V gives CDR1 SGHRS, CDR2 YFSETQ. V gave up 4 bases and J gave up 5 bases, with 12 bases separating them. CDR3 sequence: CASSLGTLETQYF. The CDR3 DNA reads TGCGCCAGCAGCCTGGGTACATTGGAGACCCAGTACTTC.

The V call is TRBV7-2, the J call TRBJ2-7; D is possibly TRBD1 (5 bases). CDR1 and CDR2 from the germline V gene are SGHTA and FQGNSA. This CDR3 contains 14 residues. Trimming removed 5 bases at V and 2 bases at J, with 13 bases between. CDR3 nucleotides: TGTGCCAGCAGCGTCCGGACATCACCCTACGAGCAGTACTTC. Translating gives CASSVRTSPYEQYF.

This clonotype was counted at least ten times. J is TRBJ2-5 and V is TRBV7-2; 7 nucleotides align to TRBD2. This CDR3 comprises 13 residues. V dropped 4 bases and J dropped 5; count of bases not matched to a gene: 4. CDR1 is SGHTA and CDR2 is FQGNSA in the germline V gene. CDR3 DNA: TGTGCCAGCAGCTCGGGAGGATTTGAGACCCAGTACTTC. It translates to CASSSGGFETQYF.

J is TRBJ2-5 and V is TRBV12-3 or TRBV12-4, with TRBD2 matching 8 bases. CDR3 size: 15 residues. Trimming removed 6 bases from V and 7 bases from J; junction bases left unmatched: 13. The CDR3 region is CASRPPGGGIGTQYF. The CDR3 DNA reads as TGTGCCAGCAGACCCCCGGGGGGGGGGATTGGGACCCAGTACTTC.

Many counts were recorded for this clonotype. The chain's CDR3 is CAISERPGTEYGYTF. CDR3 in DNA: TGTGCCATCAGTGAGCGACCCGGGACGGAGTATGGCTACACCTTC. The J gene is TRBJ1-2, the V gene TRBV10-3, with a tentative D call TRBD1 (5 bases). Germline V gene data show CDR1 as ENHRY and CDR2 as SYGVKD. V lost 2 bases and J lost 5, with 15 bases in between. This CDR3 contains 15 residues.

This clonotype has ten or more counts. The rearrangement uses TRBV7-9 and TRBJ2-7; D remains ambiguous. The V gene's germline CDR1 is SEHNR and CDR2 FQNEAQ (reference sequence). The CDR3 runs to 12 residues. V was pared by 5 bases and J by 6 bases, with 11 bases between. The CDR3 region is CASSQPVGEQYF. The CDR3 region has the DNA TGTGCCAGCAGCCAACCCGTGGGCGAGCAGTACTTC.

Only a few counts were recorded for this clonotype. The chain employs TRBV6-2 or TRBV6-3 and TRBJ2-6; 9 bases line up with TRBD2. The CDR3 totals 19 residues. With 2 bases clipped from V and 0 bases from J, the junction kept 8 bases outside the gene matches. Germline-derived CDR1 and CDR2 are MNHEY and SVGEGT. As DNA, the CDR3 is TGTGCCAGCAGTTACAAAAGCGGGGGGCCGGACTCTGGGGCCAACGTCCTGACTTTC. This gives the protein CASSYKSGGPDSGANVLTF.

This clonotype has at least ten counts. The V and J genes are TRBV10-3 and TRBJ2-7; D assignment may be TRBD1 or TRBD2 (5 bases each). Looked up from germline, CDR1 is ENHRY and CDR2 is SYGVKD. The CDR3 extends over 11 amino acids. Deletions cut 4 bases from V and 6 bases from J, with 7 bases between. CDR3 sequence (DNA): TGTGCCATCAGTGGGGACGTCGAGCAGTACTTC. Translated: CAISGDVEQYF.

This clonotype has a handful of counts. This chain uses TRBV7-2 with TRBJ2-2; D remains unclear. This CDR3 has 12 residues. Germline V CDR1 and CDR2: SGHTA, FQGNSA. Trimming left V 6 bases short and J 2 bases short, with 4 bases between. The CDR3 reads CASRLNTGELFF. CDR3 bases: TGTGCCAGCAGGTTAAACACCGGGGAGCTGTTTTTT.

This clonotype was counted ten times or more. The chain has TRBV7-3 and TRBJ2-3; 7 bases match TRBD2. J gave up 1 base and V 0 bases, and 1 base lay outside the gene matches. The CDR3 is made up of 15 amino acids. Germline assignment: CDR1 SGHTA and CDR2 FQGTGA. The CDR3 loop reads CASSLTSGRTDTQYF. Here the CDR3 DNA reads TGTGCCAGCAGCTTAACTAGCGGGCGCACAGATACGCAGTATTTT.

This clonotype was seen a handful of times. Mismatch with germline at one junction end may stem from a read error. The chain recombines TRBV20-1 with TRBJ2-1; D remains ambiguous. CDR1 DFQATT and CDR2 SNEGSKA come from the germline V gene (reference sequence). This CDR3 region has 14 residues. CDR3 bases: TGCAGTGCTGGAGACTGGCCGCGATACAATGAGCAGTTCTTC. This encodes CSAGDWPRYNEQFF.

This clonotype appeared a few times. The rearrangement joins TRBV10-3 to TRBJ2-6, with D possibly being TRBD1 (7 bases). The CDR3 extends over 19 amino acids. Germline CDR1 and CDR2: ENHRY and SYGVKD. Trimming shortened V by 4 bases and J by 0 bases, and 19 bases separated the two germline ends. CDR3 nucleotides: TGTGCCATCAGTGGGCCAAGACAGGGAGGACTCTCTGGGGCCAACGTCCTGACTTTC. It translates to CAISGPRQGGLSGANVLTF.

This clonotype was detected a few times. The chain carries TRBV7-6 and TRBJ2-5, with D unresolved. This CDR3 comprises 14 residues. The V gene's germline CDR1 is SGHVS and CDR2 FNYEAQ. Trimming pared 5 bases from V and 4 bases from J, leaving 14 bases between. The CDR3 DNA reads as TGTGCCAGCAGCCAAATGGCAGGTCTAGAGACCCAGTACTTC. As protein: CASSQMAGLETQYF. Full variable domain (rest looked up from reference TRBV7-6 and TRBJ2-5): GAGVSQSPRYKVTKRGQDVALRCDPISGHVSLYWYRQALGQGPEFLTYFNYEAQQDKSGLPNDRFSAERPEGSISTLTIQRTEQRDSAMYRCASSQMAGLETQYFGPGTRLLVL.

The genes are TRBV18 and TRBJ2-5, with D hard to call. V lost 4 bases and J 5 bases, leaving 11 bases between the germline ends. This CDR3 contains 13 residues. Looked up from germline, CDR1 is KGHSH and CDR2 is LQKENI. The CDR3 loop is CASSRLVSETQYF. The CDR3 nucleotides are TGTGCCAGCTCACGACTGGTTTCGGAGACCCAGTACTTC.

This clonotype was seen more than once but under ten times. The CDR3 DNA reads as TGTGCCAGCAGCTTATACCACAATGGCTACACCTTC. It yields the protein CASSLYHNGYTF. The chain has TRBV7-2 and TRBJ1-2, with D hard to call. V dropped 2 bases and J dropped 6 bases, with 7 bases sitting between them. The germline CDR1 and CDR2 sequences are SGHTA and FQGNSA. CDR3 size: 12 residues.

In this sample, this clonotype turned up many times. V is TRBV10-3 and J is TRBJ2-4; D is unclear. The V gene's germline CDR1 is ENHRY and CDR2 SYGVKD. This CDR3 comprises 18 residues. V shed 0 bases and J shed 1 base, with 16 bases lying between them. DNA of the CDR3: TGTGCCATCAGTGAGTCACAAGGGCTCGCGAGTGCCAAAAACATTCAGTACTTC. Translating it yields CAISESQGLASAKNIQYF.

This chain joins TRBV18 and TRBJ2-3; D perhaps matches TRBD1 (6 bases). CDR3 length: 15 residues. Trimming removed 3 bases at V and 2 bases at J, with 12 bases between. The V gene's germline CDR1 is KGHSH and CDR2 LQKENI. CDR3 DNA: TGTGCCAGCTCACCCCGACAGGCTAACACAGATACGCAGTATTTT. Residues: CASSPRQANTDTQYF.

Here the CDR3 DNA reads TGTGCCATCTCGCGGGGACAGGAAAGGCAGCCCCAGCATTTT. Its translation is CAISRGQERQPQHF. The rearrangement joins TRBV10-3 to TRBJ1-5, with TRBD1 matching over 8 bases. The germline gives CDR1 ENHRY, CDR2 SYGVKD. The CDR3 runs to 14 residues. Trimming cost V 8 bases and J 7 bases; bases outside gene matches: 10.

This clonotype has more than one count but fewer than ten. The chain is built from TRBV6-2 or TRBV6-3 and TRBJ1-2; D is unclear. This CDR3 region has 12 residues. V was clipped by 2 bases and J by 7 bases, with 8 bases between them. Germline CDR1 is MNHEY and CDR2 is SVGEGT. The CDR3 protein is CASSYIGSGYTF. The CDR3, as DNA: TGTGCCAGCAGTTACATAGGAAGTGGCTACACCTTC.

The CDR3, as DNA: TGTGCCAGCAGTTTAGCGGCAGTAGGGTCCTACGAGCAGTACTTC. Translation gives CASSLAAVGSYEQYF. This chain joins TRBV27 and TRBJ2-7; D is uncertain. The CDR3 sequence is 15 residues long. Trimming left V 2 bases short and J 1 base short, with 12 bases between. Germline V gene sequence: CDR1 MNHEY, CDR2 SMNVEV (reference sequence).